The 32 T cell receptor beta chains listed next were all sequenced from one sample in a study of blood T cell repertoires in COVID-19. Sequencing was performed with immunoSEQ multiplex PCR; in TCRdb, only in-frame clones are kept and a portion is missing. The sample carries 200,000 to 300,000 clones, approximately 87% recorded once. What was sequenced was peripheral blood. The receptors were gathered from a woman between 35 and 50 years old who had recovered from COVID-19.

This chain connects TRBV5-1 to TRBJ2-7, with a possible D match to TRBD1 (6 bases). The CDR3 consists of 15 residues. CDR1 is SGHRS and CDR2 is YFSETQ in the germline V gene. Between the trimmed V and J ends, which lost 0 bases and 2 bases, there was a span of 12 bases. The DNA of the CDR3 is TGCGCCAGCAGCTTGGGGGGGCTAGGTGCCTACGAGCAGTACTTC. This encodes CASSLGGLGAYEQYF.

V usage is TRBV9 and J usage is TRBJ1-2; D not resolved. CDR3 size: 15 residues. CDR1 is SGDLS and CDR2 is YYNGEE in the germline V gene. Trimming took 3 bases from V and 1 from J, leaving 13 bases between them. The DNA of the CDR3 is TGTGCCAGCAGCGCCTTCAGTCTTCTTAACTATGGCTACACCTTC. Translating it yields CASSAFSLLNYGYTF. Full variable domain (outside the CDR3, taken from reference TRBV9 and TRBJ1-2): DSGVTQTPKHLITATGQRVTLRCSPRSGDLSVYWYQQSLDQGLQFLIQYYNGEERAKGNILERFSAQQFPDLHSELNLSSLELGDSALYFCASSAFSLLNYGYTFGSGTRLTVV.

V usage is TRBV24-1 and J usage is TRBJ1-5; tentative D call: TRBD1 (5 bases). Trimming took 5 bases from V and 2 from J, leaving 15 bases between them. The CDR3 covers 16 residues. Germline values: CDR1 KGHDR, CDR2 SFDVKD. Here the CDR3 DNA reads TGTGCCACCAGTGCCCTGGGGCGCGGGGGCAATCAGCCCCAGCATTTT. This translates into CATSALGRGGNQPQHF.

The chain uses TRBV18 and TRBJ1-1, with 12 bases aligning to TRBD1. Germline loops: CDR1 KGHSH, CDR2 LQKENI. The V and J ends lost 5 bases and 4 bases, in that order; junction bases with no gene match: 11. The CDR3 extends over 17 amino acids. Here the CDR3 DNA reads TGTGCCAGCTCAGGCCGCGGGACAGGGGGCTTGGGCACTGAAGCTTTCTTT. Its translation is CASSGRGTGGLGTEAFF.

The chain links TRBV19 to TRBJ2-7; D remains unclear. CDR3 length equals 15 residues. Germline loops: CDR1 LNHDA, CDR2 SQIVND (reference sequence). V was clipped by 4 bases and J by 6 bases, with 19 bases between them. CDR3 in amino acids: CASSRAKNAFSEQYF. The CDR3 nucleotides read TGTGCCAGTAGTAGAGCAAAAAATGCTTTCTCCGAGCAGTACTTC.

The J gene is TRBJ2-1, the V gene TRBV5-1, with 12 bases matching TRBD2. Losses at the gene ends were 0 bases for V and 6 bases for J; bases not matched to a gene: 7. Germline CDR1 reads SGHRS; CDR2 reads YFSETQ. CDR3 size: 17 residues. The CDR3 here is CASSLELVLAGGNEQFF. CDR3 DNA: TGCGCCAGCAGCTTGGAGCTTGTACTAGCGGGGGGCAATGAGCAGTTCTTC. Together with reference TRBV5-1 and TRBJ2-1, the CDR3 gives the full variable domain: KAGVTQTPRYLIKTRGQQVTLSCSPISGHRSVSWYQQTPGQGLQFLFEYFSETQRNKGNFPGRFSGRQFSNSRSEMNVSTLELGDSALYLCASSLELVLAGGNEQFFGPGTRLTVL.

The V call is TRBV5-6, the J call TRBJ2-3; 12 bases agree with TRBD2. V lost 4 bases to trimming and J lost 6 bases; unmatched junction nucleotides: 3. The CDR3 totals 14 residues. Germline V CDR1 and CDR2: SGHDT, YYEEEE. CDR3 sequence: CASSRGLAGDTQYF. In DNA form, the CDR3 reads TGTGCCAGCAGCAGGGGACTAGCGGGCGATACGCAGTATTTT.

The table lists this clone with a count of one. V and J are TRBV29-1 and TRBJ1-1; tentatively, D is TRBD1 (6 bases). Trimming stripped 6 bases from V and 5 bases from J, with 25 bases between. The CDR3 totals 16 residues. Germline V gene lookup returns CDR1 SQVTM and CDR2 ANQGSEA. The CDR3 region has the DNA TGCAGCGTGGCCCAAGTGGGGGGGCGGGATGGAACTGAAGCTTTCTTT. Translating it yields CSVAQVGGRDGTEAFF. Combining the CDR3 with reference TRBV29-1 and TRBJ1-1 gives the whole variable domain SAVISQKPSRDICQRGTSLTIQCQVDSQVTMMFWYRQQPGQSLTLIATANQGSEATYESGFVIDKFPISRPNLTFSTLTVSNMSPEDSSIYLCSVAQVGGRDGTEAFFGQGTRLTVV.

CDR3 in amino acids: CASSPLLAGEVGTQYF. In DNA, the CDR3 is TGTGCCAGCAGCCCATTACTAGCGGGGGAGGTTGGTACGCAGTATTTT. The chain combines TRBV7-8 with TRBJ2-3, with 11 bases lining up with TRBD2. Germline V gene lookup returns CDR1 SGHVS and CDR2 FQNEAQ. V gave up 5 bases and J gave up 8 bases; unmatched junction bases: 12. This CDR3 has 16 residues. The whole variable domain, filled in from reference TRBV7-8 and TRBJ2-3, reads GAGVSQSPRYKVAKRGQDVALRCDPISGHVSLFWYQQALGQGPEFLTYFQNEAQLDKSGLPSDRFFAERPEGSVSTLKIQRTQQEDSAVYLCASSPLLAGEVGTQYFGPGTRLTVL.

The chain has TRBV18 and TRBJ2-7; D unclear. Trimming pared 1 base from V and 3 bases from J, leaving 7 bases between. Germline V lookup: CDR1 KGHSH, CDR2 LQKENI. The CDR3 length is 13 residues. CDR3 nucleotides: TGTGCCAGCTCACCACTGCGGCTCTACGAGCAGTACTTC. Its protein product is CASSPLRLYEQYF.

V and J are TRBV7-8 and TRBJ1-1; tentatively, D is TRBD1 (5 bases). The germline CDR1 and CDR2 sequences are SGHVS and FQNEAQ. The V gene lost 1 base and the J gene lost 0 bases, with 21 bases spanning the gap. The CDR3 is 19 residues long. This CDR3 is CASSLEGSGGPGVNTEAFF. The CDR3 region has the DNA TGTGCCAGCAGCTTAGAAGGGTCAGGCGGCCCGGGGGTGAACACTGAAGCTTTCTTT.

This chain links TRBV7-9 with TRBJ1-2; the D gene is possibly TRBD1 (5 bases). Germline-derived CDR1 and CDR2 are SEHNR and FQNEAQ (reference sequence). The V gene lost 1 base and the J gene lost 4 bases, with 13 bases spanning the gap. CDR3 length: 15 residues. CDR3: CASSLGAGLSYGYTF. CDR3 DNA sequence: TGTGCCAGCAGCTTAGGAGCAGGGCTTAGCTATGGCTACACCTTC.

The rearrangement links TRBV5-1 to TRBJ1-1; D ambiguous. The germline V gene has CDR1 SGHRS and CDR2 YFSETQ. This CDR3 has 15 residues. V gave up 4 bases and J gave up 3 bases, with 16 bases separating them. The CDR3 nucleotides read TGCGCCAGCAGCCCTCAAGGCGGGTCGGACACTGAAGCTTTCTTT. It is translated as CASSPQGGSDTEAFF.

The genes are TRBV5-1 and TRBJ1-1; 9 bases are shared with TRBD1. This CDR3 contains 14 residues. V dropped 2 bases and J dropped 5; count of bases not matched to a gene: 4. From germline, CDR1 is SGHRS and CDR2 YFSETQ. The CDR3 DNA reads TGCGCCAGCAGCTTACAGGGGGCAGTAACTGAAGCTTTCTTT. Translating it yields CASSLQGAVTEAFF.

The V and J genes are TRBV29-1 and TRBJ2-2, with 8 bases identical to TRBD1. With V trimmed by 6 bases and J by 2 bases, 2 bases remained unmatched. Germline V gene sequence: CDR1 SQVTM, CDR2 ANQGSEA. The CDR3 sequence is 13 residues long. CDR3 sequence: CSVDRANTGELFF. CDR3 bases: TGCAGCGTGGACAGGGCTAACACCGGGGAGCTGTTTTTT.

The CDR3 nucleotides are TGTGCCAGTAGTATTCGGGGGGGACAGCCCCAGCATTTT. It specifies CASSIRGGQPQHF. The chain uses TRBV19 and TRBJ1-5; a possible D gene is TRBD1 (5 bases). CDR3 length: 13 residues. The ends were cut back, 3 bases at V and 7 bases at J, with 10 bases in the middle. Germline V gene sequence: CDR1 LNHDA, CDR2 SQIVND (reference sequence).

The chain is built from TRBV12-3 or TRBV12-4 and TRBJ1-1, with D unresolved. The CDR3 length is 12 residues. V gave up 3 bases and J gave up 0 bases, with 2 bases separating them. The CDR3, as DNA: TGTGCCAGCAGTTTCTTGAACACTGAAGCTTTCTTT. Protein product: CASSFLNTEAFF.

V usage is TRBV5-4 and J usage is TRBJ2-2; 9 bases align to TRBD1. Germline loops: CDR1 SGHNT, CDR2 YYREEE (reference sequence). The CDR3 spans 16 residues. The trim removed 2 bases at V and 5 bases at J, leaving 7 bases unmatched. The CDR3 nucleotides are TGTGCCAGCAGCTTATACAGGGGGCAGTGGACCGGGGAGCTGTTTTTT. As protein: CASSLYRGQWTGELFF.

The V call is TRBV6-2 or TRBV6-3, the J call TRBJ2-3, with a possible D match to TRBD2 (5 bases). Trimming shortened V by 5 bases and J by 8 bases, and 11 bases separated the two germline ends. In germline, CDR1 is MNHEY, CDR2 SVGEGT. The CDR3 runs 12 residues. CDR3 region: CASSDYRGTQYF. As DNA, the CDR3 is TGTGCCAGCAGTGACTACCGGGGTACGCAGTATTTT.

This clone was seen only once. The chain carries TRBV27 and TRBJ2-3, with TRBD2 identical over 10 bases. CDR3 length: 14 residues. The junction had 1 base not matched to a gene; V was cut back by 2 bases and J by 5 bases. Germline V lookup: CDR1 MNHEY, CDR2 SMNVEV (reference sequence). The CDR3 region has the DNA TGTGCCAGCAGTTTAGTAGCGGGGGGAGATACGCAGTATTTT. Translated: CASSLVAGGDTQYF.

This clone was observed many times. The V call is TRBV6-5, the J call TRBJ1-2, with TRBD1 identical over 8 bases. The CDR3 sequence is 13 residues long. Looked up from germline, CDR1 is MNHEY and CDR2 is SVGAGI. V dropped 5 bases and J dropped 8; count of bases not matched to a gene: 7. CDR3 in amino acids: CASSLQGVGGYTF. CDR3 DNA: TGTGCCAGCAGTCTACAGGGGGTAGGGGGCTACACCTTC.

The V and J genes are TRBV6-2 or TRBV6-3 and TRBJ2-2; TRBD1 matches 7 bases. This CDR3 spans 14 amino acids. Germline V gives CDR1 MNHEY, CDR2 SVGEGT. V trimming: 6 bases; J trimming: 6 bases; junction bases outside the gene matches: 7. This chain's CDR3 is CASSVSTGPGELFF. CDR3 DNA sequence: TGTGCCAGCAGCGTATCGACAGGGCCCGGGGAGCTGTTTTTT.

The J gene is TRBJ2-1, the V gene TRBV14; TRBD2 is a possible D gene (5 bases). V was shortened by 4 bases and J by 0 bases, with 10 bases between the two germline ends. This CDR3 comprises 15 residues. Germline V gene lookup returns CDR1 SGHDN and CDR2 FVKESK. This CDR3 is CASSRTGSSYNEQFF. The CDR3 nucleotides read TGTGCCAGCAGCCGGACTGGGAGCTCCTACAATGAGCAGTTCTTC.

DNA for the CDR3: TGTGCCAGCACCGGGACAGGGAACTTTAATTCACCCCTCCACTTT. Encoded protein: CASTGTGNFNSPLHF. This rearrangement joins TRBV2 to TRBJ1-6; 9 bases are shared with TRBD1. This CDR3 has 15 amino acids. Looked up from germline, CDR1 is SNHLY and CDR2 is FYNNEI. After removal of 7 bases from V and 6 bases from J, the junction contained 7 bases not matched to a gene.

The chain is built from TRBV6-5 and TRBJ2-1; TRBD2 agrees at 8 bases. V lost 5 bases and J lost 5; bases outside the gene matches: 8. The CDR3 contains 15 residues. CDR1 MNHEY and CDR2 SVGAGI come from the germline V gene. For the CDR3, the DNA is TGTGCCAGCAGTACCCGGGGGGGTCGAAACAATGAGCAGTTCTTC. This gives the protein CASSTRGGRNNEQFF.

The CDR3 region has the DNA TGTGCCAGCAGTAAAACTCGGACAGGGATCTCCTACGAGCAGTACTTC. Translating gives CASSKTRTGISYEQYF. The V call is TRBV27, the J call TRBJ2-7; 8 bases align to TRBD1. V shed 5 bases, J shed 0 bases, and the junction held 9 bases outside the gene matches. Germline V gene sequence: CDR1 MNHEY, CDR2 SMNVEV (reference sequence). The CDR3 spans 16 residues.

This sequence joins TRBV6-2 or TRBV6-3 and TRBJ2-1, with TRBD1 as a possible D gene (5 bases). V was trimmed by 0 bases and J by 0 bases, leaving 12 bases between them. From germline, CDR1 is MNHEY and CDR2 SVGEGT. CDR3 size: 17 residues. The CDR3 is CASSYSRARSSYNEQFF. The CDR3, as DNA: TGTGCCAGCAGTTACTCCAGGGCCCGGAGCTCCTACAATGAGCAGTTCTTC.

The chain couples TRBV5-1 to TRBJ1-4; TRBD1 might be the D (6 bases). Trimming shortened V by 4 bases and J by 8 bases, and 18 bases separated the two germline ends. The CDR3 extends over 15 amino acids. Germline V CDR1 and CDR2: SGHRS, YFSETQ. CDR3 sequence reads: CASSVQGPWGEKLFF. DNA of the CDR3: TGCGCCAGCAGCGTACAGGGCCCCTGGGGGGAAAAACTGTTTTTT.

The table lists this clone with a count of one. J is TRBJ2-7 and V is TRBV5-4; 10 bases align to TRBD1. With 7 bases clipped from V and 7 bases from J, the junction kept 11 bases outside the gene matches. The CDR3 consists of 14 residues. The germline CDR1 and CDR2 sequences are SGHNT and YYREEE (reference sequence). CDR3 amino acids: CASGQPGQGSEQYF. As DNA, the CDR3 is TGTGCCAGCGGACAACCGGGACAGGGGAGTGAGCAGTACTTC.

The chain employs TRBV9 and TRBJ2-7; 7 bases match TRBD1. V shed 1 base and J 0 bases; nucleotides not matched to a gene: 1. This CDR3 is 14 amino acids long. Germline CDR1 is SGDLS and CDR2 is YYNGEE. The CDR3 loop is CASSVRDSSYEQYF. The CDR3 DNA reads as TGTGCCAGCAGCGTACGGGACAGCTCCTACGAGCAGTACTTC. The whole variable domain, remainder taken from reference TRBV9 and TRBJ2-7, is DSGVTQTPKHLITATGQRVTLRCSPRSGDLSVYWYQQSLDQGLQFLIQYYNGEERAKGNILERFSAQQFPDLHSELNLSSLELGDSALYFCASSVRDSSYEQYFGPGTRLTVT.

The CDR3: CAIRRTSDRDSYEQYF. The DNA for the CDR3 is TGTGCCATCAGGAGAACGAGTGACAGGGATTCCTACGAGCAGTACTTC. V usage is TRBV10-3 and J usage is TRBJ2-7; 7 nucleotides match TRBD1. The CDR3 covers 16 residues. The trim removed 6 bases at V and 1 base at J, leaving 12 bases unmatched. Per germline, CDR1 ENHRY and CDR2 SYGVKD.

This clone has a single count. The V and J genes are TRBV9 and TRBJ1-4; D is possibly TRBD1 (5 bases). The germline V gene has CDR1 SGDLS and CDR2 YYNGEE. With 0 bases removed from V and 7 bases from J, the gap between germline ends came to 16 bases. The CDR3 loop spans 16 amino acids. The CDR3 loop is CASSVGPGRGGEKLFF. CDR3 DNA sequence: TGTGCCAGCAGCGTAGGTCCCGGGAGGGGAGGTGAAAAACTGTTTTTT.